Listed below are T cell receptor beta chains from one sample, sequenced in a study of blood T cell repertoires in COVID-19. Using immunoSEQ multiplex PCR, the repertoire was profiled, and TCRdb retains in-frame clones only, with some absent. There are over 400,000 clones in the sample; 88% occur only once, and approximately 8% lies in the top ten. Sequenced input: PBMCs or T cells enriched from blood (not recorded which). These receptors all come from a woman in her fifties or sixties who had recovered from COVID-19. CDR3s include the opening cysteine and the closing phenylalanine or tryptophan. D genes are given only for firm matches. Rows give clone size only sometimes, using once, few, many, or a class for an expanded clone.

CASSLSGATNEKLFF,TGCGCCAGCAGCTTGTCGGGAGCAACTAATGAAAAACTGTTTTTT,.,.,TRBV5-1,TRBJ1-4
CASSPLPGQPQHF,TGTGCCAGCAGCCCATTACCGGGACAGCCCCAGCATTTT,.,.,TRBV6-5,TRBJ1-5
CASSGTAGSGNTIYF,TGTGCCAGCAGCGGCACAGCTGGCTCTGGAAACACCATATATTTT,.,.,TRBV9,TRBJ1-3
CASKHSDRPSLDLSNYGYTF,TGTGCCAGTAAACACTCCGACAGGCCCTCCCTCGACCTTTCTAACTATGGCTACACCTTC,.,.,TRBV19,TRBJ1-2
CASSPGRPDQRGAEAFF,TGTGCCAGCAGCCCCGGGAGGCCAGACCAACGTGGCGCTGAAGCTTTCTTT,.,.,TRBV27,TRBJ1-1
CASTPPEGRSFYGYTF,TGTGCCAGCACCCCTCCGGAGGGGAGGTCCTTCTATGGCTACACCTTC,.,.,TRBV6-2/TRBV6-3,TRBJ1-2
CASSLQGADGYTF,TGTGCCAGCAGCTTACAGGGGGCGGATGGCTACACCTTC,.,TRBD1,TRBV5-5,TRBJ1-2
CASSLTRRGIANTGELFF,TGCGCCAGCAGCCTGACTAGGCGGGGGATCGCGAACACCGGGGAGCTGTTTTTT,.,TRBD2,TRBV5-1,TRBJ2-2
CASSQEGTSGGRGDEQFF,TGCGCCAGCAGCCAAGAGGGGACTAGCGGGGGGCGAGGGGATGAGCAGTTCTTC,.,TRBD2,TRBV4-1,TRBJ2-1
CSVEDQGSPEAFF,TGCAGCGTTGAAGATCAGGGATCCCCTGAAGCTTTCTTT,.,.,TRBV29-1,TRBJ1-1
CASSKTSGGVKSTDTQYF,TGTGCCAGTAGTAAAACTAGCGGGGGAGTAAAGAGCACAGATACGCAGTATTTT,.,TRBD2,TRBV19,TRBJ2-3
CASRGLAGEETQYF,TGCGCCAGCAGGGGACTAGCGGGGGAAGAGACCCAGTACTTC,.,TRBD2,TRBV10-2,TRBJ2-5
CASSQGDSVSYEQYF,TGTGCCAGCAGCCAGGGGGATTCGGTCTCCTACGAGCAGTACTTC,.,TRBD1,TRBV7-6,TRBJ2-7
CATSDLSQNEQFF,TGTGCCACCAGTGACCTCTCCCAGAATGAGCAGTTCTTC,.,.,TRBV24-1,TRBJ2-1
CASSTDRGLPGELFF,TGTGCCAGCAGTACCGACAGGGGGCTCCCCGGGGAGCTGTTTTTT,.,TRBD1,TRBV2,TRBJ2-2
CASSPSTGEISGANVLTF,TGCGCCAGCAGCCCGTCGACAGGGGAGATCTCTGGGGCCAACGTCCTGACTTTC,.,TRBD1,TRBV4-1,TRBJ2-6
CASSSIRLAGGTGELFF,TGTGCCAGTAGCTCGATTAGACTAGCGGGGGGCACCGGGGAGCTGTTTTTT,once,TRBD2,TRBV19,TRBJ2-2
CATSDSGTGYEQYF,TGTGCCACCAGTGACTCCGGGACAGGGTACGAGCAGTACTTC,.,TRBD1,TRBV24-1,TRBJ2-7
CASSYASAGAGVREQYF,TGTGCCAGCAGTTACGCCTCCGCGGGGGCTGGTGTCCGCGAGCAGTACTTC,.,.,TRBV27,TRBJ2-7
CASSYDHQRTGELFF,TGTGCCAGTAGTTACGACCACCAGAGGACCGGGGAGCTGTTTTTT,.,.,TRBV19,TRBJ2-2
CASGGLAGTQETQYF,TGTGCCAGCGGGGGACTAGCGGGGACCCAAGAGACCCAGTACTTC,.,TRBD2,TRBV2,TRBJ2-5
CASRPPGTGATEQFF,TGTGCCAGCAGGCCACCCGGGACAGGGGCGACTGAGCAGTTCTTC,.,TRBD1,TRBV11-2,TRBJ2-1
CASSPGTSGATDTQYF,TGCGCCAGCAGCCCTGGGACTAGCGGAGCCACAGATACGCAGTATTTT,.,TRBD2,TRBV5-1,TRBJ2-3
CASNLQGPDTEAFF,TGTGCCAGCAACCTACAGGGACCAGACACTGAAGCTTTCTTT,.,.,TRBV6-5,TRBJ1-1
CASSDSLGQGNEKLFF,TGTGCCAGCAGTGACTCTTTGGGGCAGGGAAATGAAAAACTGTTTTTT,.,.,TRBV6-4,TRBJ1-4
CASSLLRLDRYNEQFF,TGTGCCAGCAGCTTGCTTCGGTTAGACAGGTACAATGAGCAGTTCTTC,few,.,TRBV11-2,TRBJ2-1
CASSVVAGTDEQYF,TGTGCCAGCAGCGTAGTGGCAGGGACTGACGAGCAGTACTTC,once,.,TRBV9,TRBJ2-7
CASSAALPDRLNSNQPQHF,TGTGCCAGCAGCGCCGCCCTCCCGGACAGGTTGAATAGCAATCAGCCCCAGCATTTT,.,TRBD1,TRBV7-2,TRBJ1-5
CAISGQGSYNEQFF,TGTGCCATCAGTGGGCAGGGTTCCTACAATGAGCAGTTCTTC,.,.,TRBV10-3,TRBJ2-1
CASRPTSASYEQYF,TGTGCCAGCAGACCGACTAGTGCCTCCTACGAGCAGTACTTC,.,.,TRBV7-2,TRBJ2-7
CASSQPPGQGAYEQYF,TGTGCCAGCAGCCAACCTCCGGGACAGGGGGCGTACGAGCAGTACTTC,.,TRBD1,TRBV14,TRBJ2-7
CASSETRDQEAFF,TGTGCCAGCAGTGAAACCCGGGATCAAGAAGCTTTCTTT,.,.,TRBV6-1,TRBJ1-1
CASSLRQGPYSNQPQHF,TGTGCCAGCAGCTTAAGACAGGGACCCTATAGCAATCAGCCCCAGCATTTT,.,TRBD1,TRBV13,TRBJ1-5
CASSLYPYNEQFF,TGTGCCAGCAGCCTATACCCTTACAATGAGCAGTTCTTC,once,.,TRBV28,TRBJ2-1
CASSLQDPQPQHF,TGTGCCAGCAGTTTACAGGATCCTCAGCCCCAGCATTTT,.,.,TRBV2,TRBJ1-5
CATRWGEGLNQPQHF,TGTGCCACCAGATGGGGAGAGGGATTAAATCAGCCCCAGCATTTT,.,.,TRBV15,TRBJ1-5
CASSGGDLKYGYTF,TGTGCCAGCAGCGGGGGGGACCTGAAGTATGGCTACACCTTC,.,.,TRBV9,TRBJ1-2
CASSRALPSYF,TGTGCCAGCAGTCGCGCACTCCCATCGTATTTT,.,.,TRBV2,TRBJ2-3
CASSLGAGARRDTQYF,TGTGCCAGCAGCTTAGGGGCGGGGGCAAGGAGAGATACGCAGTATTTT,.,.,TRBV7-9,TRBJ2-3
CAWSGDRENTEAFF,TGTGCCTGGAGTGGGGACAGGGAGAACACTGAAGCTTTCTTT,.,TRBD1,TRBV30,TRBJ1-1
CASSTGTANTEAFF,TGTGCCAGCAGCACCGGGACAGCTAACACTGAAGCTTTCTTT,.,TRBD1,TRBV5-4,TRBJ1-1
CASSTTGQGNTIYF,TGTGCCAGCAGCACAACGGGACAAGGAAACACCATATATTTT,.,.,TRBV7-2,TRBJ1-3
CASSPRRDSQETQYF,TGTGCCAGCAGCCCTCGACGGGATTCTCAAGAGACCCAGTACTTC,.,.,TRBV7-2,TRBJ2-5
CASSPGLAVTPTDTQYF,TGTGCCAGCAGTCCGGGACTAGCGGTTACCCCCACAGATACGCAGTATTTT,.,TRBD2,TRBV2,TRBJ2-3
CASSLVDTSPLHF,TGTGCCAGCAGCTTAGTGGACACTTCACCCCTCCACTTT,.,.,TRBV7-2,TRBJ1-6
CASSPRTSIETQYF,TGTGCCAGCAGCCCAAGGACTAGTATTGAGACCCAGTACTTC,.,TRBD2,TRBV5-8,TRBJ2-5
CASSTGTGGLETQYF,TGCGCCAGCAGCACCGGGACAGGAGGGTTGGAGACCCAGTACTTC,.,TRBD1,TRBV5-1,TRBJ2-5
CASSLDRDYGYTF,TGTGCCAGCAGTTTAGACCGGGACTATGGCTACACCTTC,.,.,TRBV27,TRBJ1-2
CASGSKGESSYNEQFF,TGTGCTAGTGGTTCCAAGGGGGAGAGCTCCTACAATGAGCAGTTCTTC,.,.,TRBV12-5,TRBJ2-1
CAWSVPGQLWGQPQHF,TGTGCCTGGAGTGTACCGGGACAGCTTTGGGGTCAGCCCCAGCATTTT,.,TRBD1,TRBV30,TRBJ1-5
CASSFGLLAGGTDTQYF,TGTGCCAGCAGCTTCGGGCTACTAGCGGGGGGTACAGATACGCAGTATTTT,.,TRBD2,TRBV11-3,TRBJ2-3
CASSSDRGPNQPQHF,TGTGCCAGCAGCTCGGACAGGGGTCCCAATCAGCCCCAGCATTTT,few,TRBD1,TRBV5-6,TRBJ1-5
CSVIRATNEKLFF,TGCAGCGTAATTCGTGCAACTAATGAAAAACTGTTTTTT,.,.,TRBV29-1,TRBJ1-4
CASSEGGNQPQHF,TGTGCCAGCAGTGAGGGGGGCAATCAGCCCCAGCATTTT,.,.,TRBV12-3/TRBV12-4,TRBJ1-5
CASSLWRVTEAFF,TGTGCCAGCAGTTTATGGAGGGTCACTGAAGCTTTCTTT,.,.,TRBV12-3/TRBV12-4,TRBJ1-1